The 25 T cell receptor beta chains below were found in one sample sequenced in a study of cytomegalovirus exposure and HLA in healthy donors. Primers: 60 Vbeta forward and 13 Jbeta reverse. The method was immunoSEQ multiplex PCR; TCRdb's version includes in-frame clones alone and lacks a portion of them. The repertoire has around 150,000 clones, roughly 73% of them found once; the top ten carry 4.9%. Sequences were obtained from PBMCs. All receptors come from a male donor in good health and CMV-seronegative.

This chain's CDR3 is CASSGQTDTQYF. The CDR3 DNA sequence: TGTGCCAGCAGCGGACAGACAGATACGCAGTATTTT. The chain carries TRBV2 and TRBJ2-3; the D gene is possibly TRBD1 (6 bases). Looked up from germline, CDR1 is SNHLY and CDR2 is FYNNEI. Trimming stripped 6 bases from V and 3 bases from J, with 7 bases between. The CDR3 spans 12 residues.

This clone was observed a handful of times. This chain uses TRBV5-1 with TRBJ2-3, with TRBD2 identical over 14 bases. The trim removed 4 bases at V and 0 bases at J, leaving 10 bases unmatched. This CDR3 has 19 amino acids. Germline CDR1 SGHRS, CDR2 YFSETQ. The DNA for the CDR3 is TGCGCCAGCAGCGGGCGACTAGCGGGGGGGATATCTAGCACAGATACGCAGTATTTT. Translated, it gives CASSGRLAGGISSTDTQYF.

The CDR3 DNA is TGTGCCAGCAGCGTAGCAACCGGGACTAGCGGCACCGGGGAGCTGTTTTTT. It translates to CASSVATGTSGTGELFF. This rearrangement joins TRBV9 to TRBJ2-2, with 11 bases that match TRBD2. CDR1 is SGDLS and CDR2 is YYNGEE in the germline V gene. V was clipped by 0 bases and J by 4 bases; unmatched bases: 5. The CDR3 extends over 17 amino acids.

This clone showed up just once. The V and J genes are TRBV10-3 and TRBJ2-5, with 8 bases matching TRBD1. Trimming removed 2 bases from V and 5 bases from J; junction bases left unmatched: 10. The CDR3 sequence is 16 residues long. Germline values: CDR1 ENHRY, CDR2 SYGVKD. The CDR3 bases are TGTGCCATCAGTGAGGACAGGGGATACCAGCAGGAGACCCAGTACTTC. Its translation is CAISEDRGYQQETQYF.

The chain carries TRBV27 and TRBJ2-5; a weak D match, TRBD1 (6 bases). CDR1 is MNHEY, CDR2 SMNVEV, per germline (reference sequence). There are 13 residues in the CDR3. Trimming stripped 5 bases from V and 6 bases from J, with 13 bases between. CDR3 sequence (DNA): TGTGCCAGCAGTCCCCTGGACAGCCAGACCCAGTACTTC. As protein: CASSPLDSQTQYF.

The J gene is TRBJ2-7, the V gene TRBV6-5; possible D gene TRBD1, 5 bases. Germline V gives CDR1 MNHEY, CDR2 SVGAGI. This CDR3 is built from 12 residues. V was shortened by 5 bases and J by 4 bases, with 9 bases between the two germline ends. CDR3 region: CASSNTGYEQYF. The CDR3 DNA sequence: TGTGCCAGCAGTAACACAGGTTACGAGCAGTACTTC.

This clone turned up a few times. The rearrangement joins TRBV6-1 to TRBJ2-3; D is ambiguous. This CDR3 has 13 amino acids. Germline assignment: CDR1 MNHNS and CDR2 SASEGT. V was cut by 4 bases and J by 4 bases, with 9 bases left in between. The CDR3 spells CASSVGEADTQYF. The CDR3 region has the DNA TGTGCCAGCAGTGTCGGAGAGGCAGATACGCAGTATTTT.

This CDR3 is CASSQARHTSYEQYF. For the CDR3, the DNA is TGCGCCAGCAGCCAAGCGCGCCATACCTCCTACGAGCAGTACTTC. This chain uses TRBV4-3 with TRBJ2-7; D is unclear. The V gene's germline CDR1 is LGHNA and CDR2 YSLEER. Trimming shortened V by 1 base and J by 0 bases, and 10 bases separated the two germline ends. CDR3 length: 15 residues.

The chain links TRBV2 to TRBJ2-2, with 12 bases matching TRBD2. The CDR3 covers 15 residues. Per germline, CDR1 SNHLY and CDR2 FYNNEI. J lost 4 bases, V lost 7 bases, and 4 bases had no gene match. The CDR3 DNA reads TGTGCCAGCAAAGGACTAGCGGGATCCACCGGGGAGCTGTTTTTT. Its protein product is CASKGLAGSTGELFF.

This clone was recorded once. The chain is built from TRBV5-1 and TRBJ1-1; D uncertain. With 2 bases removed from V and 4 bases from J, the gap between germline ends came to 15 bases. Per the germline V gene, CDR1 is SGHRS and CDR2 is YFSETQ. The CDR3 is 15 amino acids. Written as DNA, the CDR3 is TGCGCCAGCAGCTTTTCTACCGGGGTTGGCACTGAAGCTTTCTTT. Its translation is CASSFSTGVGTEAFF.

The chain employs TRBV18 and TRBJ1-3; D gene unclear. Looked up from germline, CDR1 is KGHSH and CDR2 is LQKENI. V was cut by 4 bases and J by 1 base, with 17 bases left in between. The CDR3 sequence is 17 residues long. The CDR3 loop reads CASSRDAWAGSGNTIYF. CDR3 bases: TGTGCCAGCTCACGCGACGCCTGGGCGGGTTCTGGAAACACCATATATTTT.

The V call is TRBV28, the J call TRBJ2-1; a weak D match, TRBD1 (8 bases). The CDR3 has 14 amino acids. The germline V and J ends were trimmed by 8 bases and 3 bases, with 14 bases remaining between them. Germline CDR1 is MDHEN and CDR2 is SYDVKM. CDR3 coding DNA: TGTGCCAGCGAGACAGGGGACTACTACAATGAGCAGTTCTTC. Protein sequence: CASETGDYYNEQFF.

CDR3 sequence: CASSLNLQGLNTEAFF. The CDR3 DNA follows: TGTGCCAGCAGCCTTAATTTACAGGGGCTGAACACTGAAGCTTTCTTT. This chain links TRBV16 with TRBJ1-1, with 7 bases that match TRBD1. V was clipped by 4 bases and J by 0 bases; unmatched bases: 8. Per the germline V gene, CDR1 is KGHSY and CDR2 is FQNENV. The CDR3 contains 16 residues.

The CDR3 region has the DNA TGTGCCAGCAGCACCGGGACAGGAATGTTGGACACTGAAGCTTTCTTT. As protein: CASSTGTGMLDTEAFF. V gene TRBV9 combines with J gene TRBJ1-1; TRBD1 agrees at 8 bases. V lost 4 bases, J lost 3 bases, and 11 bases stayed unmatched. The CDR3 contains 16 residues. Looked up from germline, CDR1 is SGDLS and CDR2 is YYNGEE.

The J gene is TRBJ1-2, the V gene TRBV6-6; possibly TRBD1 for D (5 bases). The germline gives CDR1 MNHNY, CDR2 SVGAGI (reference sequence). This CDR3 has 15 residues. Trimming left V 2 bases short and J 5 bases short, with 15 bases between. DNA of the CDR3: TGTGCCAGCAGTTACGACATTGGGGGGTGGTATGGCTACACCTTC. This translates into CASSYDIGGWYGYTF.

The rearrangement links TRBV11-2 to TRBJ1-2; 8 positions agree with TRBD1. With V trimmed by 1 base and J by 3 bases, 4 bases remained unmatched. Germline assignment: CDR1 SGHAT and CDR2 FQNNGV. The CDR3 is made up of 15 amino acids. Written as DNA, the CDR3 is TGTGCCAGCAGCTTAGGCAGGGGGCTCGACTATGGCTACACCTTC. Encoded protein: CASSLGRGLDYGYTF.

This chain links TRBV27 with TRBJ1-1, with D possibly matching TRBD1 (6 bases). Germline CDR1 MNHEY, CDR2 SMNVEV (reference sequence). With 4 bases removed from V and 0 bases from J, the gap between germline ends came to 9 bases. CDR3 length equals 14 residues. The DNA for the CDR3 is TGTGCCAGCAGTTCCGACAGGTTGAACACTGAAGCTTTCTTT. It encodes CASSSDRLNTEAFF.

The chain links TRBV15 to TRBJ2-1; D might be TRBD1 (6 bases). Germline values: CDR1 LNHNV, CDR2 YYDKDF (reference sequence). This CDR3 region has 17 residues. Deletions cut 0 bases from V and 0 bases from J, with 12 bases between. The CDR3 DNA reads TGTGCCACCAGCAGAGAGGGGGCCGATAGCTCCTACAATGAGCAGTTCTTC. Translating it yields CATSREGADSSYNEQFF.

The genes are TRBV7-2 and TRBJ1-5; D perhaps matches TRBD1 (5 bases). The CDR3 consists of 12 residues. The ends were cut back, 5 bases at V and 6 bases at J, with 8 bases in the middle. Per the germline V gene, CDR1 is SGHTA and CDR2 is FQGNSA. The CDR3 DNA is TGTGCCAGCAGCGCAGGGTTTCAGCCCCAGCATTTT. It specifies CASSAGFQPQHF. Complete variable domain (other parts from reference TRBV7-2 and TRBJ1-5): GAGVSQSPSNKVTEKGKDVELRCDPISGHTALYWYRQSLGQGLEFLIYFQGNSAPDKSGLPSDRFSAERTGGSVSTLTIQRTQQEDSAVYLCASSAGFQPQHFGDGTRLSIL.

V gene TRBV10-2 combines with J gene TRBJ2-5; 12 bases align to TRBD1. The V gene end was trimmed by 6 bases and the J gene end by 5 bases; junction bases not matched to a gene: 4. This CDR3 has 14 amino acids. Germline CDR1 WSHSY, CDR2 SAAADI. CDR3: CASRSGQGAETQYF. In DNA form, the CDR3 reads TGCGCCAGCAGGTCGGGACAGGGGGCTGAGACCCAGTACTTC.

The chain has TRBV6-6 and TRBJ1-5, with TRBD1 identical over 9 bases. J gave up 0 bases and V 5 bases, and 5 bases lay outside the gene matches. Per the germline V gene, CDR1 is MNHNY and CDR2 is SVGAGI (reference sequence). The CDR3 loop spans 16 amino acids. CDR3 nucleotide sequence: TGTGCCAGCAGTAACCCGGGACAGGGTAGCAATCAGCCCCAGCATTTT. Its translation: CASSNPGQGSNQPQHF.

The chain recombines TRBV7-3 with TRBJ2-7; the match to TRBD2 covers 9 bases. The CDR3 sequence is 15 residues long. V was pared by 2 bases and J by 2 bases, with 4 bases of the junction left unmatched. In germline, CDR1 is SGHTA, CDR2 FQGTGA. For the CDR3, the DNA is TGTGCCAGCAGCTTACGCGGGGGGGGTACCTACGAGCAGTACTTC. Its protein product is CASSLRGGGTYEQYF.

A remark on this clone: The same CDR3 can be traced to other DNA sequences in this sample. This chain links TRBV18 with TRBJ1-1; D uncertain. The germline V and J ends were trimmed by 3 bases and 3 bases, with 8 bases remaining between them. The CDR3 totals 13 residues. Per the germline V gene, CDR1 is KGHSH and CDR2 is LQKENI. This chain's CDR3 is CASSPAGYTEAFF. Here the CDR3 DNA reads TGTGCCAGCTCACCCGCAGGTTACACTGAAGCTTTCTTT.

The chain couples TRBV5-4 to TRBJ2-1; TRBD2 aligns across 11 bases. The CDR3 runs to 15 residues. The J segment lost 4 bases and the V segment lost 4 bases, leaving 4 bases of the junction unmatched. Germline V CDR1 and CDR2: SGHNT, YYREEE (reference sequence). CDR3 sequence (DNA): TGTGCCAGCAGCATCGGGACTAGCGGATACAATGAGCAGTTCTTC. Translation: CASSIGTSGYNEQFF.

V usage is TRBV7-9 and J usage is TRBJ1-4, with D tentatively TRBD1 (5 bases). Between the trimmed V and J ends, which lost 5 bases and 3 bases, there was a span of 13 bases. There are 15 residues in the CDR3. CDR1 is SEHNR and CDR2 is FQNEAQ in the germline V gene (reference sequence). The CDR3 nucleotides read TGTGCCAGCAGCCCGACAGATGGGGCTAATGAAAAACTGTTTTTT. Protein product: CASSPTDGANEKLFF.